The rows below give T cell receptor beta chains drawn from one sample of a study of control samples from healthy donors and cancer patients. Libraries were prepared by immunoSEQ multiplex PCR; TCRdb keeps only in-frame clonotypes and omits some of them. The table shows 150,000 to 200,000 clones, with about nine tenths occurring only once. Sequencing was carried out using blood. Receptors originate from a woman in her thirties in good health. Both conserved end residues are part of each CDR3. The D gene is left open where the match is weak. Where a row states a size, it is once, few, many or the class of an expanded clone; other rows omit it.

V gene: TRBV2; J gene: TRBJ2-5; D gene: NA; clone size: NA; CDR3 protein: CASSALETQYF; CDR3 DNA: TGTGCCAGCAGTGCGTTAGAGACCCAGTACTTC
V gene: TRBV19; J gene: TRBJ1-2; D gene: NA; clone size: NA; CDR3 protein: CASKRMGLRYGYTF; CDR3 DNA: TGTGCCAGTAAGAGAATGGGACTCCGCTATGGCTACACCTTC
V gene: TRBV28; J gene: TRBJ2-1; D gene: TRBD2; clone size: NA; CDR3 protein: CASSFASGSSYNEQFF; CDR3 DNA: TGTGCCAGCAGTTTTGCTAGCGGGAGCTCCTACAATGAGCAGTTCTTC
V gene: TRBV29-1; J gene: TRBJ1-2; D gene: TRBD1; clone size: NA; CDR3 protein: CSVGGGQNYGYTF; CDR3 DNA: TGCAGCGTTGGCGGGGGACAGAACTATGGCTACACCTTC
V gene: TRBV19; J gene: TRBJ2-1; D gene: TRBD2; clone size: NA; CDR3 protein: CASSLAGGQTNEQFF; CDR3 DNA: TGTGCCAGTTCCCTAGCGGGGGGACAAACCAATGAGCAGTTCTTC
V gene: TRBV18; J gene: TRBJ1-2; D gene: NA; clone size: once; CDR3 protein: CASSPSHQGKDYGYTF; CDR3 DNA: TGTGCCAGCTCACCCTCCCACCAGGGAAAAGACTATGGCTACACCTTC
V gene: TRBV3-1/TRBV3-2; J gene: TRBJ2-2; D gene: TRBD2; clone size: NA; CDR3 protein: CASSQDGLAGGTGELFF; CDR3 DNA: TGTGCCAGCAGCCAAGATGGACTAGCGGGAGGGACCGGGGAGCTGTTTTTT
V gene: TRBV7-9; J gene: TRBJ1-6; D gene: NA; clone size: NA; CDR3 protein: CASSYRDINSPLHF; CDR3 DNA: TGTGCCAGCAGCTACCGGGACATAAATTCACCCCTCCACTTT
V gene: TRBV27; J gene: TRBJ2-7; D gene: TRBD2; clone size: NA; CDR3 protein: CASSLSGGADEQYF; CDR3 DNA: TGTGCCAGCAGTCTTAGCGGGGGGGCCGACGAGCAGTACTTC
V gene: TRBV7-9; J gene: TRBJ1-2; D gene: TRBD1; clone size: NA; CDR3 protein: CASSLVGTGSNYGYTF; CDR3 DNA: TGTGCCAGCAGCTTAGTCGGGACAGGGTCTAACTATGGCTACACCTTC
V gene: TRBV27; J gene: TRBJ2-7; D gene: NA; clone size: NA; CDR3 protein: CASSFEGRYEQYF; CDR3 DNA: TGTGCCAGCAGTTTTGAGGGGCGCTACGAGCAGTACTTC
V gene: TRBV11-3; J gene: TRBJ2-2; D gene: NA; clone size: NA; CDR3 protein: CASSWTATGELFF; CDR3 DNA: TGTGCCAGCAGCTGGACGGCCACCGGGGAGCTGTTTTTT
V gene: TRBV28; J gene: TRBJ1-2; D gene: NA; clone size: NA; CDR3 protein: CASRVSTYGYTF; CDR3 DNA: TGTGCCAGCAGGGTCAGTACCTATGGCTACACCTTC
V gene: TRBV6-2/TRBV6-3; J gene: TRBJ2-1; D gene: NA; clone size: NA; CDR3 protein: CASSYRQYNEQFF; CDR3 DNA: TGTGCCAGCAGTTACCGACAGTACAATGAGCAGTTCTTC
V gene: TRBV5-1; J gene: TRBJ2-3; D gene: NA; clone size: few; CDR3 protein: CASSFSGSSTDTQYF; CDR3 DNA: TGCGCCAGCAGCTTTAGCGGATCTAGCACAGATACGCAGTATTTT
V gene: TRBV6-2/TRBV6-3; J gene: TRBJ1-5; D gene: NA; clone size: NA; CDR3 protein: CASSGTDNQPQHF; CDR3 DNA: TGTGCCAGCAGCGGCACTGACAATCAGCCCCAGCATTTT
V gene: TRBV24-1; J gene: TRBJ1-2; D gene: NA; clone size: NA; CDR3 protein: CATSDHGVGYGYTF; CDR3 DNA: TGTGCCACCAGTGATCATGGGGTCGGCTATGGCTACACCTTC
V gene: TRBV9; J gene: TRBJ2-2; D gene: NA; clone size: NA; CDR3 protein: CASDETGAPNTGELFF; CDR3 DNA: TGTGCCAGCGACGAGACGGGGGCCCCGAACACCGGGGAGCTGTTTTTT
V gene: TRBV6-5; J gene: TRBJ1-2; D gene: NA; clone size: NA; CDR3 protein: CASSYSISVNYGYTF; CDR3 DNA: TGTGCCAGCAGTTACTCGATATCCGTAAACTATGGCTACACCTTC
V gene: TRBV10-3; J gene: TRBJ2-2; D gene: NA; clone size: NA; CDR3 protein: CAISDGGDTGELFF; CDR3 DNA: TGTGCCATCAGTGACGGGGGCGACACCGGGGAGCTGTTTTTT
V gene: TRBV2; J gene: TRBJ1-5; D gene: NA; clone size: NA; CDR3 protein: CASSEEGLNNQPQHF; CDR3 DNA: TGTGCCAGCAGTGAGGAAGGGCTGAACAATCAGCCCCAGCATTTT
V gene: TRBV12-3/TRBV12-4; J gene: TRBJ1-5; D gene: NA; clone size: NA; CDR3 protein: CASSLRGYQPQHF; CDR3 DNA: TGTGCCAGCAGTTTACGGGGGTACCAGCCCCAGCATTTT
V gene: TRBV30; J gene: TRBJ1-2; D gene: NA; clone size: NA; CDR3 protein: CAWSPQGGGYTF; CDR3 DNA: TGTGCCTGGAGCCCACAGGGAGGTGGCTACACCTTC
V gene: TRBV7-2; J gene: TRBJ2-7; D gene: NA; clone size: NA; CDR3 protein: CASSLGSYEQYF; CDR3 DNA: TGTGCCAGCAGCTTAGGAAGCTACGAGCAGTACTTC
V gene: TRBV28; J gene: TRBJ1-2; D gene: NA; clone size: NA; CDR3 protein: CASSLRGLGYTF; CDR3 DNA: TGTGCCAGCAGTTTACGGGGGCTCGGCTACACCTTC
V gene: TRBV6-4; J gene: TRBJ2-1; D gene: TRBD2; clone size: NA; CDR3 protein: CASSRVAGDLNEQFF; CDR3 DNA: TGTGCCAGCAGTCGTGTAGCGGGGGACCTCAATGAGCAGTTCTTC
V gene: TRBV4-3; J gene: TRBJ1-3; D gene: NA; clone size: NA; CDR3 protein: CASSQEGFTSSGNTIYF; CDR3 DNA: TGCGCCAGCAGCCAAGAGGGTTTTACGAGCTCTGGAAACACCATATATTTT
V gene: TRBV18; J gene: TRBJ1-2; D gene: TRBD1; clone size: NA; CDR3 protein: CASSPGQGSDGYTF; CDR3 DNA: TGTGCCAGCTCACCTGGACAGGGGAGTGATGGCTACACCTTC
V gene: TRBV7-9; J gene: TRBJ1-1; D gene: NA; clone size: NA; CDR3 protein: CASSLAEGAEAFF; CDR3 DNA: TGTGCCAGCAGCTTAGCGGAGGGGGCTGAAGCTTTCTTT
V gene: TRBV19; J gene: TRBJ1-6; D gene: TRBD1; clone size: NA; CDR3 protein: CASSTTGSSYNSPLHF; CDR3 DNA: TGTGCCAGTAGTACGACAGGGAGCTCCTATAATTCACCCCTCCACTTT
V gene: TRBV7-9; J gene: TRBJ1-3; D gene: NA; clone size: NA; CDR3 protein: CASSLVGAENTIYF; CDR3 DNA: TGTGCCAGCAGCTTAGTGGGGGCGGAAAACACCATATATTTT
V gene: TRBV4-1; J gene: TRBJ2-1; D gene: TRBD2; clone size: NA; CDR3 protein: CASSRGLAGGYNEQFF; CDR3 DNA: TGCGCCAGCAGCCGAGGACTAGCGGGGGGATACAATGAGCAGTTCTTC
V gene: TRBV5-1; J gene: TRBJ1-2; D gene: TRBD1; clone size: NA; CDR3 protein: CASSSGTGIWYGYTF; CDR3 DNA: TGCGCTAGCAGTTCCGGGACAGGGATATGGTATGGCTACACCTTC
V gene: TRBV9; J gene: TRBJ2-1; D gene: NA; clone size: NA; CDR3 protein: CASSTLHEQFF; CDR3 DNA: TGTGCCAGCAGCACCCTACATGAGCAGTTCTTC
V gene: TRBV6-4; J gene: TRBJ2-1; D gene: NA; clone size: NA; CDR3 protein: CASSDSTENNEQFF; CDR3 DNA: TGTGCCAGCAGTGACTCAACCGAAAACAATGAGCAGTTCTTC
V gene: TRBV5-1; J gene: TRBJ1-1; D gene: TRBD1; clone size: NA; CDR3 protein: CASSLGDRAEAFF; CDR3 DNA: TGCGCCAGCAGCTTGGGGGACAGGGCTGAAGCTTTCTTT
V gene: TRBV28; J gene: TRBJ1-2; D gene: NA; clone size: NA; CDR3 protein: CASSLTVGYTF; CDR3 DNA: TGTGCCAGCAGTTTAACAGTAGGCTACACCTTC
V gene: TRBV2; J gene: TRBJ1-5; D gene: NA; clone size: NA; CDR3 protein: CASSDRTGNQPQHF; CDR3 DNA: TGTGCCAGCAGTGATCGGACAGGCAATCAGCCCCAGCATTTT
V gene: TRBV15; J gene: TRBJ2-1; D gene: TRBD2; clone size: NA; CDR3 protein: CATSGTGLAYNEQFF; CDR3 DNA: TGTGCCACCAGCGGAACGGGACTAGCTTACAATGAGCAGTTCTTC
V gene: TRBV6-6; J gene: TRBJ2-3; D gene: TRBD2; clone size: once; CDR3 protein: CASSTRTSGTDTQYF; CDR3 DNA: TGTGCCAGCAGTACCCGGACTAGCGGCACAGATACGCAGTATTTT
V gene: TRBV28; J gene: TRBJ1-1; D gene: NA; clone size: NA; CDR3 protein: CASSLSGAEAFF; CDR3 DNA: TGTGCCAGCAGTTTATCAGGGGCTGAAGCTTTCTTT
V gene: TRBV27; J gene: TRBJ1-1; D gene: NA; clone size: NA; CDR3 protein: CASIPTRGPNTEAFF; CDR3 DNA: TGTGCCAGCATCCCAACCAGGGGACCGAACACTGAAGCTTTCTTT
V gene: TRBV7-2; J gene: TRBJ2-3; D gene: NA; clone size: NA; CDR3 protein: CASSLREIDTQYF; CDR3 DNA: TGTGCCAGCAGCTTAAGGGAAATAGATACGCAGTATTTT
V gene: TRBV6-5; J gene: TRBJ1-1; D gene: TRBD1; clone size: NA; CDR3 protein: CASSRQGAYTEAFF; CDR3 DNA: TGTGCCAGCAGCCGACAGGGGGCTTACACTGAAGCTTTCTTT
V gene: TRBV19; J gene: TRBJ1-5; D gene: TRBD1; clone size: NA; CDR3 protein: CASTDRGPQHF; CDR3 DNA: TGTGCCAGTACCGACAGGGGGCCCCAGCATTTT
V gene: TRBV2; J gene: TRBJ2-2; D gene: NA; clone size: NA; CDR3 protein: CASSLQDTGELFF; CDR3 DNA: TGTGCCAGCAGCTTACAGGACACCGGGGAGCTGTTTTTT
V gene: TRBV6-6; J gene: TRBJ1-2; D gene: TRBD1; clone size: NA; CDR3 protein: CASSYRTGGFGYTF; CDR3 DNA: TGTGCCAGCAGTTACAGGACAGGGGGCTTTGGCTACACCTTC
V gene: TRBV10-1; J gene: TRBJ2-1; D gene: NA; clone size: NA; CDR3 protein: CASSGSEQFF; CDR3 DNA: TGCGCCAGCAGTGGATCTGAGCAGTTCTTC
V gene: TRBV19; J gene: TRBJ1-4; D gene: NA; clone size: once; CDR3 protein: CASSDRGAGEKLFF; CDR3 DNA: TGTGCCAGTAGTGATCGAGGGGCGGGTGAAAAACTGTTTTTT
V gene: TRBV7-9; J gene: TRBJ2-6; D gene: NA; clone size: few; CDR3 protein: CASSPRSGANVLTF; CDR3 DNA: TGTGCCAGCAGCCCGAGATCTGGGGCCAACGTCCTGACTTTC
V gene: TRBV11-3; J gene: TRBJ2-7; D gene: TRBD2; clone size: NA; CDR3 protein: CASSLEGTSGYEQYF; CDR3 DNA: TGTGCCAGCAGCTTAGAGGGGACTAGCGGATACGAGCAGTACTTC
V gene: TRBV7-3; J gene: TRBJ1-6; D gene: NA; clone size: NA; CDR3 protein: CASSPGTPYNSPLHF; CDR3 DNA: TGTGCCAGCAGCCCCGGGACCCCCTATAATTCACCCCTCCACTTT
V gene: TRBV14; J gene: TRBJ1-1; D gene: TRBD1; clone size: NA; CDR3 protein: CASRAPGQMNTEAFF; CDR3 DNA: TGTGCCAGCAGGGCCCCGGGACAGATGAACACTGAAGCTTTCTTT
V gene: TRBV19; J gene: TRBJ1-4; D gene: TRBD1; clone size: NA; CDR3 protein: CASSQGGEKLFF; CDR3 DNA: TGTGCCAGTAGTCAGGGGGGCGAAAAACTGTTTTTT